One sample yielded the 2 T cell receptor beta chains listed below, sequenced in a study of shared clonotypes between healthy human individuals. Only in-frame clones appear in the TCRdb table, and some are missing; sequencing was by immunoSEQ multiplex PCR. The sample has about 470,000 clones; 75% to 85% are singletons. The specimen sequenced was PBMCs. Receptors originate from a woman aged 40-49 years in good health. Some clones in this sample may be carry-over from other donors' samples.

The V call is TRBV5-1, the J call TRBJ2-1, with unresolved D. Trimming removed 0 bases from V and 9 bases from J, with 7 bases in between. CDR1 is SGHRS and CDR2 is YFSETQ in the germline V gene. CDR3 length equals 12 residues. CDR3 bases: TGCGCCAGCAGCTTGGACTCTGGTGAGCAGTTCTTC. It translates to CASSLDSGEQFF.

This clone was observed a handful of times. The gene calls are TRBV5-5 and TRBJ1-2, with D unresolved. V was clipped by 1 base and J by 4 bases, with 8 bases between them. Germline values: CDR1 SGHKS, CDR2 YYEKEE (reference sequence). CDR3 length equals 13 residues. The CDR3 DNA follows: TGTGCCAGCAGCTTGCGGATCGGCTATGGCTACACCTTC. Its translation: CASSLRIGYGYTF.